This T cell receptor beta chain came from a study of T-cell memory formation after mild COVID-19. V shed 1 base and J shed 6 bases, with 4 bases lying between them. The germline gives CDR1 SGHTA, CDR2 FQGNSA. CDR3 length: 12 residues. In TCRdb, the 5' RACE reads were re-called with MiXCR into one record per CDR3 protein. Here the sample spans just over 300,000 distinct CDR3 sequences, 15% to 20% being singletons. Study results and caveats: Contracting CD4+ clones sat mainly in CM and EM; CD8+ in EMRA.

Worth noting for this clonotype: Its antigen is as yet unknown.

The source is a man aged 18 to 35 who had mild COVID-19 (a few samples of this study predate the infection). Cell type and time point are not known. The chain combines TRBV7-2 with TRBJ1-3; no definite D call. The sequencing sample was made of PBMCs or a T cell subset sorted from them (not recorded which). This CDR3 is CASSLGPNTIYF. The CDR3 nucleotides are TGTGCCAGCAGCTTAGGCCCAAACACCATATATTTT.